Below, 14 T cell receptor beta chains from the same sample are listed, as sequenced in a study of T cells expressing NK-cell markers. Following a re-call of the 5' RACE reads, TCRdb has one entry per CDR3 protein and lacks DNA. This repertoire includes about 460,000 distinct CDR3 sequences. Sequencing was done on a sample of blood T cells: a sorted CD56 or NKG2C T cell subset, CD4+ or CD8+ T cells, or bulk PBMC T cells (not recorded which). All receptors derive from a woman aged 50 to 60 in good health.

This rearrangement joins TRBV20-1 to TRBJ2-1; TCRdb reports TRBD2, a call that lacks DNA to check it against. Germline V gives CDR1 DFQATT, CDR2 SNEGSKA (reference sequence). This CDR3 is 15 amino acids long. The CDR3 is CSASRGTGLYNEQFF.

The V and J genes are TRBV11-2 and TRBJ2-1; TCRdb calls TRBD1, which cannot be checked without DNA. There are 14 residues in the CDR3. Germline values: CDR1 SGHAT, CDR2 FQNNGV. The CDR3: CASSSPHSGNEQFF.

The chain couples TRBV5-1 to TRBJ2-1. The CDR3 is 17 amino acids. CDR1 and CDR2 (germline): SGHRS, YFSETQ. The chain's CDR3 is CASSLVSAVRSYNEQFF.

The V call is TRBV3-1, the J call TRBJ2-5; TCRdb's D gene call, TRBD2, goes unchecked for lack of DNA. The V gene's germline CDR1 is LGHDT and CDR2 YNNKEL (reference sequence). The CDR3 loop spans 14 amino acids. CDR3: CASSQAPRRGTQYF.

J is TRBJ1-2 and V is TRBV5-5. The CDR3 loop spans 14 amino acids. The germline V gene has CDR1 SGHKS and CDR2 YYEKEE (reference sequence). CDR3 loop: CASSLVGGSYGYTF.

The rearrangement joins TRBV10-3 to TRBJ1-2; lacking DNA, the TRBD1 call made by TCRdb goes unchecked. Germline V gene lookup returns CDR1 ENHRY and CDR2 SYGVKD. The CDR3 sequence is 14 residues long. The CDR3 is CAISVGGRDYGYTF.

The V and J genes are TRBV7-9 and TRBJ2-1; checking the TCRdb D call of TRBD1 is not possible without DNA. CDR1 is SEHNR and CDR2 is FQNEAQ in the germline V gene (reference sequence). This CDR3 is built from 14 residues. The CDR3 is CASSHSDSYNEQFF.

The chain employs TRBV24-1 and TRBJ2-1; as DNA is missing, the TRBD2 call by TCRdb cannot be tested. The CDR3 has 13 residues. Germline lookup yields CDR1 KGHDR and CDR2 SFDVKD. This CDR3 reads CATSDLQDSEQFF.

CDR3 residues: CASSLPGQRTEAFF. The chain couples TRBV19 to TRBJ1-1. Germline-derived CDR1 and CDR2 are LNHDA and SQIVND (reference sequence). There are 14 residues in the CDR3.

This CDR3 reads CASRPDRNYGYTF. V and J are TRBV12-3 or TRBV12-4 and TRBJ1-2; TCRdb indicates TRBD1, and absent DNA this call remains unverified. This CDR3 is built from 13 residues.

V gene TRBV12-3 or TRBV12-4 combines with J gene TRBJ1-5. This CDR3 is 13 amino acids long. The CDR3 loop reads CASSSRGRQPQHF.

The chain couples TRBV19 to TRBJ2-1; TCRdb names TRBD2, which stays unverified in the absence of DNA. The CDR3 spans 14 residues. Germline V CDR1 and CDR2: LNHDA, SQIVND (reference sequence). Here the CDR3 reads CASLGLGSHNEQFF.

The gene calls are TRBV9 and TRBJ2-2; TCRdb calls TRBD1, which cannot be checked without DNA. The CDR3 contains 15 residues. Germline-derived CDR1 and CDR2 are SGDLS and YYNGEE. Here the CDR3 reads CASSERQGNTGELFF.

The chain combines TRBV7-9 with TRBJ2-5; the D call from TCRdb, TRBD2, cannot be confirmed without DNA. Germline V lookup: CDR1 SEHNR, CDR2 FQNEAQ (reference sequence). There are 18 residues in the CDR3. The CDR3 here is CASSRPSLAGLRGETQYF.